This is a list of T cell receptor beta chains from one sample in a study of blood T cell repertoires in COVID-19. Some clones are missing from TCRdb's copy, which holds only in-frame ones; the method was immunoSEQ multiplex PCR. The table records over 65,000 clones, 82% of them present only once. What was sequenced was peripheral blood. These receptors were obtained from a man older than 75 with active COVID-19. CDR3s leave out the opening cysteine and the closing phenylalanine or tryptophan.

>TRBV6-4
ASSEKTSTGTSCEHRGAV
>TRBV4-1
ASGQGFNTEAF
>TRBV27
ASSHGISHEQY
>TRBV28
ASSPDRGNSPLH
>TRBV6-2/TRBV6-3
ASSSGTSGQQY
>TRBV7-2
ASSLMSSAKNIQY
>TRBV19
ATTPTGGIYEQY
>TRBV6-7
ARTTNGVSKYEQY
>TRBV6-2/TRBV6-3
ASSYSTPRQPQH
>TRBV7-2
ASSIPSGTGGAGYT
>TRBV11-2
ASSLDPGSRTEAF
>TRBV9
ASSVFQAGGRNNEQF
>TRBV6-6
ASSTPGGVGLAGGPYNEQF
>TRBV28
ASRDFNSPLH
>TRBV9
ASSTSPGTEETQY
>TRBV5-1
ASSPKPGTDTQY
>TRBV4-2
ASRQDVSNTEAF
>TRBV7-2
ASSLSQAIPYEQY
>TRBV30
AWSETGIQPQH
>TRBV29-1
SVLRDSNTDTQY
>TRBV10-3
AISESTGGVHTQY
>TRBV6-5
ASRRRDRDIAEQY
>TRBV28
ASSTGTVRGYT
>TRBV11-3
ASSLGELAGGLTEQF
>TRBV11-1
ASSSRDRGYATEAF
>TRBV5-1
ASSLGGAGGYT
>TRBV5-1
ASSLSASGGNEQF
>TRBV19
ASTHDRGIANYGYT
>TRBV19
ASTPGTGWNYGHT
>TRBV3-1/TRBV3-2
ASSQPTNLAGGTDTQY
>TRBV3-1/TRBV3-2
ASSQGPGLSYNEQF
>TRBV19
ASSIGQLYSGNTIY
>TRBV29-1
SVARGREQF
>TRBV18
ASSPPSSSYEQY
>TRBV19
ASSRTSGGQETQY
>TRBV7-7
ASSLAGDTEAF
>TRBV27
ASTRTGGSLTEAF
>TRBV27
ASIGGPTGELF
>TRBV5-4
ASSFGLANEQF
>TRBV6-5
ASRSKSDRGWQY
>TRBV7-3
ASSLRENYGYT
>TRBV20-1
SASLVPGQGQDHEQY
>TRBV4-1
ASSQAGQAITDTQY
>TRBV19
ASSMVTSGGKTQY
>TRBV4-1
ASSQERSARSYEQY
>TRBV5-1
ASSSGAGGLADTQY
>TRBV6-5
ASSYSFAPGTYEQY
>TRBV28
ASSFGGAAGREKLF
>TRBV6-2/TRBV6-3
ASSPGLVGEQY
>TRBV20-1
SASLGPRNQPQH
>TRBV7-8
ASSPQSGIQETQY
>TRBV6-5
ASSSAGRETQY
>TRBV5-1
ASSLTASGTDTQY
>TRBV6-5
ASSFIRYT
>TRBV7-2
ASSVYYEQY
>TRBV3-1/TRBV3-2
ASSQDLGVDYGYT
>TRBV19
ASSEGFTYEQY
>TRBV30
AWRGGASWLY
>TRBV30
AWTKGRTSGGREQY
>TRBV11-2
ASSLGSSTEAF